This passage covers 31 T cell receptor beta chains from one sample sequenced in a study of identical twins. MiXCR was run by TCRdb on the 5' RACE reads, yielding one entry per CDR3 protein. This sample carries 650,000 to 800,000 distinct CDR3 sequences, 8.6% of them seen once, and the ten largest clones take approximately 0.89%. These same data were also listed under a study on yellow fever vaccine responses in identical twins.

The specimen was PBMCs. The source of these receptors is a woman younger than 35 in good health.

This clonotype was seen a few times. The rearrangement links TRBV27 to TRBJ1-4; D may be TRBD1 (5 bases). The ends were cut back, 5 bases at V and 4 bases at J, with 14 bases in the middle. CDR3 size: 15 residues. CDR1 is MNHEY and CDR2 is SMNVEV in the germline V gene (reference sequence). This CDR3 reads CASSLRQRSNEKLFF. The CDR3 nucleotides are TGTGCCAGCAGTCTTCGACAGCGAAGTAATGAAAAACTGTTTTTT.

This clonotype has a count of ten or more. The chain carries TRBV6-2 or TRBV6-3 and TRBJ2-3; TRBD2 matches 8 bases. The CDR3 runs 16 residues. The trim removed 2 bases at V and 3 bases at J, leaving 7 bases unmatched. Germline CDR1 reads MNHEY; CDR2 reads SVGEGT. The chain's CDR3 is CASSYVGGRTTDTQYF. The CDR3 coding sequence is TGTGCCAGCAGTTACGTTGGCGGGAGGACTACAGATACGCAGTATTTT.

The table lists this clonotype with many counts. The V gene is TRBV27, the J gene TRBJ2-7, with D possibly matching TRBD1 (5 bases). V was pared by 10 bases and J by 2 bases, with 21 bases between. Germline V gives CDR1 MNHEY, CDR2 SMNVEV (reference sequence). The CDR3 has 15 amino acids. This chain's CDR3 is CATSLQGFGPYEQYF. CDR3 in DNA: TGTGCCACTTCCCTTCAGGGATTTGGTCCCTACGAGCAGTACTTC.

This clonotype was counted a few times. This chain uses TRBV18 with TRBJ2-4; perhaps D is TRBD1 or TRBD2 (5 bases each). Trimming left V 2 bases short and J 6 bases short, with 14 bases between. The CDR3 runs 15 residues. Germline-derived CDR1 and CDR2 are KGHSH and LQKENI. The DNA for the CDR3 is TGTGCCAGCTCACCAGGTCCCGGGACCCTAAACATTCAGTACTTC. Its protein is CASSPGPGTLNIQYF.

A few counts support this clonotype. V usage is TRBV28 and J usage is TRBJ1-2; tentative D call: TRBD1 (6 bases). Germline assignment: CDR1 MDHEN and CDR2 SYDVKM. V was clipped by 6 bases and J by 3 bases, with 11 bases between them. This CDR3 has 13 residues. CDR3 amino acids: CASSMDSYYGYTF. In DNA form, the CDR3 reads TGTGCCAGCAGCATGGACAGTTACTATGGCTACACCTTC.

The chain combines TRBV29-1 with TRBJ2-7; 7 bases are shared with TRBD1. The CDR3 covers 15 residues. Germline trimming cut 7 bases from V and 3 bases from J; bases unmatched to any gene: 15. The germline CDR1 and CDR2 sequences are SQVTM and ANQGSEA. CDR3 nucleotide sequence: TGCAGCGCCGTTTTTATCGGGACAGAACTCTACGAGCAGTACTTC. Its protein product is CSAVFIGTELYEQYF.

The sample holds a few counts of this clonotype. The chain combines TRBV3-1 with TRBJ2-7; no definite D call. The V gene lost 3 bases and the J gene lost 6 bases, with 9 bases spanning the gap. Germline values: CDR1 LGHDT, CDR2 YNNKEL (reference sequence). The CDR3 is 12 amino acids. CDR3 sequence: CASSQSSREQYF. The CDR3 nucleotides read TGTGCCAGCAGCCAGAGCTCCCGCGAGCAGTACTTC.

The chain couples TRBV3-1 to TRBJ2-1; 7 nucleotides agree with TRBD1. Germline CDR1 is LGHDT and CDR2 is YNNKEL (reference sequence). CDR3 size: 16 residues. V lost 4 bases and J lost 4; bases outside the gene matches: 10. The DNA for the CDR3 is TGTGCCAGCAGCCCCCTTAGGGACAGACCTTACAATGAGCAGTTCTTC. Protein product: CASSPLRDRPYNEQFF.

The genes are TRBV7-8 and TRBJ2-1, with 7 bases aligning to TRBD2. V trimming: 5 bases; J trimming: 5 bases; junction bases outside the gene matches: 12. Germline CDR1 SGHVS, CDR2 FQNEAQ. CDR3 size: 16 residues. CDR3 sequence reads: CASSVRGGSFHNEQFF. CDR3 DNA sequence: TGTGCCAGCAGCGTTCGCGGGGGAAGTTTCCACAATGAGCAGTTCTTC. The full variable domain, with the rest looked up from reference TRBV7-8 and TRBJ2-1, is GAGVSQSPRYKVAKRGQDVALRCDPISGHVSLFWYQQALGQGPEFLTYFQNEAQLDKSGLPSDRFFAERPEGSVSTLKIQRTQQEDSAVYLCASSVRGGSFHNEQFFGPGTRLTVL.

The rearrangement links TRBV6-1 to TRBJ1-1; D might be TRBD1 (5 bases). From germline, CDR1 is MNHNS and CDR2 SASEGT. Between the trimmed V and J ends, which lost 5 bases and 7 bases, there was a span of 14 bases. The CDR3 sequence is 13 residues long. The CDR3 DNA reads as TGTGCCAGCAGTCCGAGGGGACGGGATGAAGCTTTCTTT. Encoded protein: CASSPRGRDEAFF.

This clonotype was seen only a few times. V usage is TRBV11-2 and J usage is TRBJ2-5, with TRBD2 identical over 9 bases. The V segment lost 7 bases and the J segment 5 bases; nucleotides outside the gene matches: 11. This CDR3 contains 15 residues. Per germline, CDR1 SGHAT and CDR2 FQNNGV. CDR3 protein: CASKGAGGTLETQYF. The CDR3 DNA sequence: TGTGCCAGCAAAGGGGCGGGGGGGACTTTGGAGACCCAGTACTTC.

This clonotype was observed at least ten times. J is TRBJ2-2 and V is TRBV28; possible D gene TRBD2, 5 bases. CDR1 MDHEN and CDR2 SYDVKM come from the germline V gene. Trimming shortened V by 10 bases and J by 2 bases, and 11 bases separated the two germline ends. The CDR3 extends over 13 amino acids. This CDR3 reads CAMGSINTGELFF. As DNA, the CDR3 is TGTGCCATGGGGAGTATTAACACCGGGGAGCTGTTTTTT.

In this sample, this clonotype turned up a few times. V usage is TRBV20-1 and J usage is TRBJ2-3, with 10 bases fitting TRBD2. CDR3 length: 15 residues. After removal of 3 bases from V and 7 bases from J, the junction contained 10 bases not matched to a gene. The germline V gene has CDR1 DFQATT and CDR2 SNEGSKA (reference sequence). The CDR3 spells CSASDPGTSDYTQYF. Written as DNA, the CDR3 is TGCAGTGCTAGTGACCCCGGGACTAGCGACTATACGCAGTATTTT.

V gene TRBV25-1 combines with J gene TRBJ2-3; the D gene is possibly TRBD1 (5 bases). The germline V gene encodes CDR1 MGHDK and CDR2 SYGVNS. Trimming took 3 bases from V and 2 from J, leaving 15 bases between them. The CDR3 has 16 amino acids. The CDR3 nucleotides are TGTGCCAGCAGTGATACAGGCCCCCGTCTCACAGATACGCAGTATTTT. Its protein product is CASSDTGPRLTDTQYF.

There are a few counts of this clonotype. The V call is TRBV30, the J call TRBJ1-5; D is unclear. V shed 5 bases and J shed 2 bases, with 7 bases lying between them. The CDR3 consists of 12 residues. Looked up from germline, CDR1 is GTSNPN and CDR2 is SVGIG (reference sequence). For the CDR3, the DNA is TGTGCCTGGGGGCGGGGCAATCAGCCCCAGCATTTT. Translation: CAWGRGNQPQHF.

The V gene is TRBV6-1, the J gene TRBJ2-7, with unresolved D. The CDR3 length is 15 residues. The germline gives CDR1 MNHNS, CDR2 SASEGT. Trimming cost V 2 bases and J 0 bases, with 11 bases left between them. Here the CDR3 reads CASSEFGRTSYEQYF. Here the CDR3 DNA reads TGTGCCAGCAGTGAATTTGGCAGAACCTCCTACGAGCAGTACTTC.

The V and J genes are TRBV20-1 and TRBJ2-3; D not resolved. Trimming removed 6 bases from V and 4 bases from J, with 17 bases in between. The CDR3 is made up of 14 amino acids. Looked up from germline, CDR1 is DFQATT and CDR2 is SNEGSKA (reference sequence). In nucleotides, the CDR3 is TGCAGTGCCCACCTAGGGCGCGGCCCAGATACGCAGTATTTT. It translates to CSAHLGRGPDTQYF.

This clonotype was seen ten or more times. The rearrangement uses TRBV28 and TRBJ2-2; either TRBD1 or TRBD2 may fit D (5 bases each). The length of the CDR3 is 15 residues. Germline V gene data show CDR1 as MDHEN and CDR2 as SYDVKM. The V gene lost 6 bases and the J gene lost 6 bases, with 17 bases spanning the gap. DNA of the CDR3: TGTGCCAGCAGCGGACAACTCGGGGTCCCCGGGGAGCTGTTTTTT. Translation: CASSGQLGVPGELFF. The variable domain in full, with the rest retrieved from reference TRBV28 and TRBJ2-2, is DVKVTQSSRYLVKRTGEKVFLECVQDMDHENMFWYRQDPGLGLRLIYFSYDVKMKEKGDIPEGYSVSREKKERFSLILESASTNQTSMYLCASSGQLGVPGELFFGEGSRLTVL.

This clonotype was found a few times. The rearrangement links TRBV3-1 to TRBJ2-1; 8 bases are a match to TRBD2. The CDR3 totals 17 residues. Germline-derived CDR1 and CDR2 are LGHDT and YNNKEL (reference sequence). Germline trimming cut 0 bases from V and 0 bases from J; bases unmatched to any gene: 4. The CDR3 protein is CASSQERAGGSYNEQFF. The CDR3 nucleotides are TGTGCCAGCAGCCAAGAAAGGGCGGGGGGCTCCTACAATGAGCAGTTCTTC.

In this sample, this clonotype turned up many times. The chain is built from TRBV14 and TRBJ2-7; 9 bases map to TRBD2. CDR3 length: 16 residues. CDR1 is SGHDN, CDR2 FVKESK, per germline. The V and J ends lost 0 bases and 7 bases, in that order; junction bases with no gene match: 10. The CDR3 loop reads CASSQDVLAGSREQYF. The CDR3 region has the DNA TGTGCCAGCAGCCAAGATGTGCTAGCGGGGAGCAGGGAGCAGTACTTC.

In this sample, this clonotype turned up a few times. V is TRBV7-8 and J is TRBJ2-5, with a weak D call TRBD2 (5 bases). Germline V lookup: CDR1 SGHVS, CDR2 FQNEAQ. The CDR3 has 15 amino acids. V was pared by 5 bases and J by 4 bases, with 17 bases between. The CDR3, as DNA: TGTGCCAGCAGCCCCCGCTCCCCGAGGGTAGAGACCCAGTACTTC. Amino acids: CASSPRSPRVETQYF.

The chain employs TRBV11-1 and TRBJ2-7, with 10 bases matching TRBD2. J gave up 6 bases and V 2 bases, and 19 bases lay outside the gene matches. CDR1 and CDR2 from the germline V gene are SGHAT and FQDESV (reference sequence). The CDR3 has 19 amino acids. The CDR3 protein is CASSLTPESLAGERREQYF. The CDR3, as DNA: TGTGCCAGCAGCTTAACCCCCGAATCCCTAGCGGGAGAACGTCGCGAGCAGTACTTC.

CDR3 loop: CASSSLTGFAEAFF. Here the CDR3 DNA reads TGTGCCAGCAGCTCCCTGACAGGGTTCGCTGAAGCTTTCTTT. The gene calls are TRBV7-9 and TRBJ1-1, with 7 bases matching TRBD1. V lost 4 bases, J lost 6 bases, and 8 bases stayed unmatched. The V gene's germline CDR1 is SEHNR and CDR2 FQNEAQ (reference sequence). The CDR3 runs to 14 residues. The variable domain in full, with the rest retrieved from reference TRBV7-9 and TRBJ1-1, is DTGVSQNPRHKITKRGQNVTFRCDPISEHNRLYWYRQTLGQGPEFLTYFQNEAQLEKSRLLSDRFSAERPKGSFSTLEIQRTEQGDSAMYLCASSSLTGFAEAFFGQGTRLTVV.

This clonotype was seen a few times. The rearrangement links TRBV6-2 or TRBV6-3 to TRBJ2-7; TRBD1 aligns across 7 bases. The CDR3 totals 16 residues. Per the germline V gene, CDR1 is MNHEY and CDR2 is SVGEGT. After removal of 2 bases from V and 2 bases from J, the junction contained 9 bases not matched to a gene. The CDR3 here is CASSYGDRAETYEQYF. The CDR3 region has the DNA TGTGCCAGCAGTTACGGGGACAGAGCCGAAACCTACGAGCAGTACTTC.

This clonotype was detected a few times. This chain uses TRBV2 with TRBJ2-5; 8 nucleotides line up with TRBD2. Unmatched junction bases numbered 8, after V lost 3 bases and J lost 5 bases. The CDR3 has 15 amino acids. The germline CDR1 and CDR2 sequences are SNHLY and FYNNEI. This CDR3 is CASSDPGGPMETQYF. As DNA, the CDR3 is TGTGCCAGCAGTGACCCGGGGGGGCCTATGGAGACCCAGTACTTC.

This clonotype was found a few times. The gene calls are TRBV20-1 and TRBJ2-7; D possibly uses TRBD1 or TRBD2 (7 bases each). Germline V gene lookup returns CDR1 DFQATT and CDR2 SNEGSKA (reference sequence). Trimming shortened V by 5 bases and J by 1 base, and 15 bases separated the two germline ends. This CDR3 is 14 amino acids long. CDR3 sequence reads: CSALRGTTSYEQYF. The CDR3 region has the DNA TGCAGTGCTCTCAGGGGGACTACTTCCTACGAGCAGTACTTC.

This clonotype was counted many times. V gene TRBV12-3 or TRBV12-4 combines with J gene TRBJ2-5; 12 nucleotides align to TRBD2. The CDR3 spans 12 residues. V gave up 10 bases and J gave up 8 bases; unmatched junction bases: 5. The CDR3: CATRLAGETQYF. The CDR3 bases are TGTGCCACCAGACTAGCGGGAGAAACCCAGTACTTC.

In this sample, this clonotype turned up a few times. The J gene is TRBJ2-7, the V gene TRBV5-4; TRBD1 is a possible D gene (5 bases). Germline loops: CDR1 SGHNT, CDR2 YYREEE (reference sequence). The CDR3 covers 13 residues. V shed 3 bases and J shed 3 bases, with 10 bases lying between them. The CDR3 here is CASSWGRRYEQYF. The CDR3 coding sequence is TGTGCCAGCAGCTGGGGCAGGCGCTACGAGCAGTACTTC. Full variable domain (outside the CDR3, taken from reference TRBV5-4 and TRBJ2-7): ETGVTQSPTHLIKTRGQQVTLRCSSQSGHNTVSWYQQALGQGPQFIFQYYREEENGRGNFPPRFSGLQFPNYSSELNVNALELDDSALYLCASSWGRRYEQYFGPGTRLTVT.

This clonotype was counted only a few times. The chain links TRBV20-1 to TRBJ2-2; 10 bases are a match to TRBD2. The CDR3 loop spans 14 amino acids. Unmatched junction bases numbered 5, after V lost 6 bases and J lost 4 bases. Germline values: CDR1 DFQATT, CDR2 SNEGSKA (reference sequence). DNA of the CDR3: TGCAGTGCCACCCGACTAGCGGGCACCGGGGAGCTGTTTTTT. Its translation: CSATRLAGTGELFF.

The rearrangement uses TRBV4-3 and TRBJ2-3, with D perhaps TRBD2 (6 bases). CDR3 size: 16 residues. Germline CDR1 and CDR2: LGHNA and YSLEER. Trimming shortened V by 4 bases and J by 3 bases, and 17 bases separated the two germline ends. CDR3 bases: TGCGCCAGCAGCCGCGTCTGGGGGGAGTCGACAGATACGCAGTATTTT. It codes for CASSRVWGESTDTQYF.

This clonotype was recorded at least ten times. The CDR3 reads CASSGGKGNEQFF. DNA of the CDR3: TGCGCCAGCTCAGGAGGGAAGGGGAATGAGCAGTTCTTC. The chain combines TRBV5-1 with TRBJ2-1; tentatively, D is TRBD2 (6 bases). V was shortened by 7 bases and J by 7 bases, with 15 bases between the two germline ends. Per the germline V gene, CDR1 is SGHRS and CDR2 is YFSETQ. The CDR3 contains 13 residues. The full variable domain, completed using reference TRBV5-1 and TRBJ2-1, is KAGVTQTPRYLIKTRGQQVTLSCSPISGHRSVSWYQQTPGQGLQFLFEYFSETQRNKGNFPGRFSGRQFSNSRSEMNVSTLELGDSALYLCASSGGKGNEQFFGPGTRLTVL.